This is a list of T cell receptor beta chains from one sample in a study of T cell repertoires in cytomegalovirus infection. In TCRdb, the reads were re-called with MiXCR into one record per CDR3 protein. There are 290,000 or so distinct CDR3 sequences in the sample; 25% occur only once, and about 14% lies in the top ten. The specimen was PBMCs. The receptors derive from a human donor in good health (CMV status not recorded). Some clones in this sample may be carry-over from other donors' samples. The conserved cysteine and the conserved F or W are not part of the CDR3 here.

V,J,CDR3
TRBV29-1,TRBJ1-2,SGKDGTGYT
TRBV5-4,TRBJ2-5,ASSSKDGGETQY
TRBV20-1,TRBJ2-4,SGRTSGGLAKNIQY
TRBV29-1,TRBJ1-5,SLNSRLAVYNQPQH
TRBV7-9,TRBJ2-3,ASSSNTDTQY
TRBV20-1,TRBJ2-7,SAVAGSNEL
TRBV7-2,TRBJ1-3,ASRPGVAGNTIY
TRBV28,TRBJ1-1,ASSGGQGWYTEAF
TRBV7-6,TRBJ2-3,ASSPLIAGTADTQY
TRBV15,TRBJ1-6,ATSTGDDSPLH
TRBV7-2,TRBJ1-2,ASSLSLRQNYGYT
TRBV6-2/TRBV6-3,TRBJ2-1,ASRGYERSSYNEQF
TRBV7-2,TRBJ2-5,ASSVTGSFGTQY
TRBV19,TRBJ2-1,ASSIPAGNRNEQF
TRBV28,TRBJ2-7,ALMSGASSYEQY
TRBV28,TRBJ1-1,ASSGNTEAF
TRBV15,TRBJ1-5,ATSRDDVQPQH
TRBV20-1,TRBJ2-3,SATGLGRSTDTQY
TRBV6-1,TRBJ2-7,ASSRNPGTDYEQY
TRBV6-6,TRBJ2-7,ASSLFRDRGYEQY
TRBV7-2,TRBJ1-2,ASSLPGQGAFGYT
TRBV7-6,TRBJ2-7,ASSSPGPGQYEQY